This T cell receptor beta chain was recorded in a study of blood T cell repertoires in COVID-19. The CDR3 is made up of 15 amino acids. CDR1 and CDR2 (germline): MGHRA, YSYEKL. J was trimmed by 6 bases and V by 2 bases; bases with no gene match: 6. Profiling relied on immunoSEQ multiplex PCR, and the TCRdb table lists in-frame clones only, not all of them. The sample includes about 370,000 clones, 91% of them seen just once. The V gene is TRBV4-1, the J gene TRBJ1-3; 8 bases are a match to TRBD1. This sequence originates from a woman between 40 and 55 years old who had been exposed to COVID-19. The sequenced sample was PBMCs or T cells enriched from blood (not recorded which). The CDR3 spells CASSQPPTGENTIYF. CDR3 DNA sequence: TGCGCCAGCAGCCAACCACCGACAGGGGAAAACACCATATATTTT.